The source of this T cell receptor beta chain is a study of T cells in Graves' hyperthyroidism and ophthalmopathy. Study results and caveats: Ophthalmopathy, which appeared later, was predicted by the model a median around 6 months before onset. Peripheral blood also featured most of the thyroid clonotypes expanded above 0.001.

As regards this clonotype: Its specificity is unknown.

J lost 6 bases, V lost 7 bases, and 10 bases had no gene match. This CDR3 is 14 amino acids long. Germline CDR1 is ENHRY and CDR2 is SYGVKD. RNA transcripts served as the template for amplifying TCR beta CDR3 regions. When the TCR CDR3 underwent first-round RT-PCR, the HTBI primer set was used. MiXCR, run by TCRdb on the multiplex PCR reads, gives a single entry per CDR3 protein. Of 550,000 to 600,000 distinct CDR3 sequences listed, just over 45% are singletons. The rearrangement uses TRBV10-3 and TRBJ1-2, with TRBD1 matching 8 bases. This clonotype was obtained from an adult woman with Graves' disease, either hyperthyroidism or ophthalmopathy (not recorded which). Sequences were obtained from peripheral blood or thyroid tissue (not recorded which). Here the CDR3 reads CAIKDRDLSDGYTF. The DNA of the CDR3 is TGTGCCATCAAGGACAGGGACTTGAGTGATGGCTACACCTTC.